Detailed here is one T cell receptor beta chain. This specimen comes from a study of blood T cell repertoires in COVID-19. Whole-study context: The United States, Italy and Spain supplied acute and convalescent COVID-19 samples. T cells, B-cell-depleted T cells, or PBMCs supplied cDNA or gDNA.

Methods used by the authors: Reference gene primers were amplified, and this amplification served to estimate nucleated cell counts. Data came from immunoSEQ multiplex PCR; TCRdb stores just in-frame clones and leaves some out. V, J and clone size derive from that table, while D and trimming were established from the DNA sequence. This sample has around 250,000 clones, with around 83% found just once. V lost 1 base to trimming and J lost 7 bases, with 13 bases between them. The CDR3 consists of 15 residues. Per the germline V gene, CDR1 is KGHDR and CDR2 is SFDVKD. The rearrangement links TRBV24-1 to TRBJ2-1, with D uncertain. The source is a man aged 80 or over with acute or convalescent COVID-19. The source material was peripheral blood. The CDR3 nucleotides read TGTGCCACCAGTGATTTTGGCGACATAACGAATGAGCAGTTCTTC. Translation: CATSDFGDITNEQFF.